This T cell receptor beta chain was recovered during a study of T cell responses to AZD1222 COVID-19 vaccine. Study-wide findings and caveats: Targets within unmutated variant regions were reportedly found for nearly half of spike-specific TCRs. Among those given AZD1222, only six were seropositive at baseline.

The germline CDR1 and CDR2 sequences are MDHEN and SYDVKM. This CDR3 comprises 17 residues. Trimming took off 6 bases at V and 0 bases at J, with 15 bases between the two ends. Data came from immunoSEQ multiplex PCR; TCRdb stores just in-frame clones and leaves some out. Seen here are 150,000 to 200,000 clones, approximately 90% observed once, and the top ten hold roughly 6%. Concerning this clone itself: Antigen: not known.

Material: peripheral blood, obtained on day 0 of AZD1222 vaccination. The source of this sequence is an adult in good health. The gene calls are TRBV28 and TRBJ2-6, with a possible D match to TRBD1 (5 bases). The CDR3 DNA reads as TGTGCCAGCAGGCGGACACTGCCTGCCTCTGGGGCCAACGTCCTGACTTTC. Protein: CASRRTLPASGANVLTF.